This T cell receptor (beta chain) was obtained from a study of T cells in Graves' hyperthyroidism and ophthalmopathy. Trimming removed 3 bases at V and 9 bases at J, with 15 bases between. From germline, CDR1 is SEHNR and CDR2 FQNEAQ (reference sequence). The CDR3 is 14 residues long. Source material for PBMCs was about 11 ml fresh peripheral blood. RNA transcripts were the template for amplifying TCR beta CDR3 regions. First-round RT-PCR with HTBI primers amplified the TCR CDR3 region. TCRdb re-analysed the multiplex PCR reads in MiXCR, keeping a single row per CDR3 protein. The repertoire holds about 59,000 distinct CDR3 sequences, roughly 50% seen once, with 3% to 4% in the top ten.

The source is a woman in her sixties with Graves' ophthalmopathy. The chain couples TRBV7-9 to TRBJ2-1; either TRBD1 or TRBD2 may supply D (5 bases each). The material sequenced was blood. This CDR3 is CASSFPGTFPEQFF. CDR3 nucleotide sequence: TGTGCCAGCAGCTTTCCCGGGACGTTCCCTGAGCAGTTCTTC.